This is a list of T cell receptor beta chains from one sample in a study of CD8 T cells in ankylosing spondylitis. TCRdb itself ran the 5' RACE reads through MiXCR, one entry per CDR3 protein. This table has 250,000 to 350,000 distinct CDR3 sequences, 15% to 25% appearing once. The sequenced sample consisted of blood, either unsorted or a sorted T cell fraction (not recorded which). These receptors all stem from a male donor with ankylosing spondylitis or in good health (not recorded which). Both conserved end residues are part of each CDR3. A D gene is named only where the DNA matches it firmly. For some rows the clone size is stated as once, few or many, or as a class when expanded; others skip it.

v_gene: TRBV5-1
j_gene: TRBJ2-2
abundance: .
d_gene: .
CDR3nt: TGCGCCAGCAGCTTACTCTCGACTTCGAACACCGGGGAGCTGTTTTTT
CDR3aa: CASSLLSTSNTGELFF

v_gene: TRBV7-2
j_gene: TRBJ2-5
abundance: .
d_gene: TRBD2
CDR3nt: TGTGCCAGCAGCTTAGGTAGCGGGTCCTCCTACCAAGAGACCCAGTACTTC
CDR3aa: CASSLGSGSSYQETQYF

v_gene: TRBV6-5
j_gene: TRBJ1-4
abundance: many
d_gene: .
CDR3nt: TGTGCCAGCAGTTACACGGACGGAAAACTGTTTTTT
CDR3aa: CASSYTDGKLFF

v_gene: TRBV5-1
j_gene: TRBJ2-2
abundance: few
d_gene: .
CDR3nt: TGCGCCAGCAGACCACCGTCGGGCACCGGGGAGCTGTTTTTT
CDR3aa: CASRPPSGTGELFF

v_gene: TRBV10-3
j_gene: TRBJ1-1
abundance: few
d_gene: .
CDR3nt: TGTGCCATCAGTGACCCTTGGGACGGAATGAACACTGAAGCTTTCTTT
CDR3aa: CAISDPWDGMNTEAFF

v_gene: TRBV28
j_gene: TRBJ2-3
abundance: few
d_gene: TRBD2
CDR3nt: TGTGCCAGCAGTATACTAGCGGCAAGCACAGATACGCAGTATTTT
CDR3aa: CASSILAASTDTQYF

v_gene: TRBV18
j_gene: TRBJ2-3
abundance: .
d_gene: .
CDR3nt: TGTGCCAGCTCCCCTTTGAGTAGCACAGATACGCAGTATTTT
CDR3aa: CASSPLSSTDTQYF

v_gene: TRBV9
j_gene: TRBJ2-1
abundance: .
d_gene: .
CDR3nt: TGTGCCAGCAGCGCCGACCCAATTAGTATTGAGCAGTTCTTC
CDR3aa: CASSADPISIEQFF

v_gene: TRBV2
j_gene: TRBJ2-4
abundance: .
d_gene: .
CDR3nt: TGTGCCTCTGCTAGGCAGGTGGTAGAAAACATTCAGTACTTC
CDR3aa: CASARQVVENIQYF

v_gene: TRBV24-1
j_gene: TRBJ2-1
abundance: .
d_gene: .
CDR3nt: TGTGCCACCAGTGACGGGGCCCGAGGTCTTAACTACAATGAGCAGTTCTTC
CDR3aa: CATSDGARGLNYNEQFF

v_gene: TRBV5-1
j_gene: TRBJ1-2
abundance: few
d_gene: .
CDR3nt: TGCGCCAGCAGCTTGGAGACTTCTAACTATGGCTACACCTTC
CDR3aa: CASSLETSNYGYTF

v_gene: TRBV6-1
j_gene: TRBJ1-2
abundance: few
d_gene: TRBD1
CDR3nt: TGTGCCAGCAGTGCTTTTCGTTGGGACAGCTATGGCTACACCTTC
CDR3aa: CASSAFRWDSYGYTF

v_gene: TRBV3-1
j_gene: TRBJ2-3
abundance: .
d_gene: .
CDR3nt: TGTGCCAGCAGCCAAGATCCAGTGGCGGATACGCAGTATTTT
CDR3aa: CASSQDPVADTQYF

v_gene: TRBV20-1
j_gene: TRBJ1-5
abundance: .
d_gene: .
CDR3nt: TGCAGTGCTAGCGGCAGGGACCATCAGTCCCAGCATTTT
CDR3aa: CSASGRDHQSQHF

v_gene: TRBV2
j_gene: TRBJ2-1
abundance: many
d_gene: .
CDR3nt: TGTGCCAGCAGTGAAAGGACGCAGTTCTTC
CDR3aa: CASSERTQFF

v_gene: TRBV20-1
j_gene: TRBJ2-1
abundance: .
d_gene: TRBD2
CDR3nt: TGCAGTGCTAGAGAAGGTAGCGGGGGGGCCTATGAGCAGTTCTTC
CDR3aa: CSAREGSGGAYEQFF

v_gene: TRBV5-1
j_gene: TRBJ2-2
abundance: few
d_gene: .
CDR3nt: TGCGCCAGCAGGGCCAACACCGGGGAGCTGTTTTTT
CDR3aa: CASRANTGELFF

v_gene: TRBV3-1
j_gene: TRBJ2-1
abundance: .
d_gene: TRBD1
CDR3nt: TGTGCCAGCAGCCAAGTCCCGGGACAGGGTTCGGACAATGAGCAGTTCTTC
CDR3aa: CASSQVPGQGSDNEQFF

v_gene: TRBV5-1
j_gene: TRBJ2-3
abundance: .
d_gene: .
CDR3nt: TGCGCCAGCAGACAACAGGTTTCTAGCACAGATACGCAGTATTTT
CDR3aa: CASRQQVSSTDTQYF

v_gene: TRBV6-1
j_gene: TRBJ2-1
abundance: .
d_gene: TRBD2
CDR3nt: TGTGCCAGCAGAAGAAATAGCGGGCCCCCCTACAATGAGCAGTTCTTC
CDR3aa: CASRRNSGPPYNEQFF

v_gene: TRBV30
j_gene: TRBJ2-3
abundance: .
d_gene: TRBD2
CDR3nt: TGTGCCTGGAGTGTGACTAGCCCAGATACGCAGTATTTT
CDR3aa: CAWSVTSPDTQYF

v_gene: TRBV20-1
j_gene: TRBJ2-5
abundance: few
d_gene: TRBD2
CDR3nt: TGCAGTGGACAGCGGGATCGGAGAGAGACCCAGTACTTC
CDR3aa: CSGQRDRRETQYF

v_gene: TRBV12-3/TRBV12-4
j_gene: TRBJ1-4
abundance: .
d_gene: TRBD1
CDR3nt: TGTGCCAGCAGCCAGTCCCGGGACAGGGGCGCTAATGAAAAACTGTTTTTT
CDR3aa: CASSQSRDRGANEKLFF

v_gene: TRBV6-5
j_gene: TRBJ2-1
abundance: few
d_gene: TRBD1
CDR3nt: TGTGCCAGCAGTTTCCAGACAGGGGGCCACAATGAGCAGTTCTTC
CDR3aa: CASSFQTGGHNEQFF

v_gene: TRBV20-1
j_gene: TRBJ2-3
abundance: .
d_gene: .
CDR3nt: TGCAGTGCTAGACATCAGCCAGGGGCCCTCACAGATACGCAGTATTTT
CDR3aa: CSARHQPGALTDTQYF

v_gene: TRBV29-1
j_gene: TRBJ2-1
abundance: .
d_gene: TRBD2
CDR3nt: TGCAGCGTTAGGACTAGCATAATTGAGCAGTTCTTC
CDR3aa: CSVRTSIIEQFF

v_gene: TRBV10-3
j_gene: TRBJ1-6
abundance: many
d_gene: .
CDR3nt: TGTGCCATCAGTGAAAACCATTCCTCCTCACCCCTCCACTTT
CDR3aa: CAISENHSSSPLHF

v_gene: TRBV11-2
j_gene: TRBJ2-3
abundance: few
d_gene: TRBD2
CDR3nt: TGTGCCAGCAGCTTAGGGTCTAGCGGGGGCACAGATACGCAGTATTTT
CDR3aa: CASSLGSSGGTDTQYF

v_gene: TRBV29-1
j_gene: TRBJ2-5
abundance: many
d_gene: .
CDR3nt: TGCAGCGTCCCAACGCCCCCGACCCAAGAGACCCAGTACTTC
CDR3aa: CSVPTPPTQETQYF

v_gene: TRBV9
j_gene: TRBJ1-1
abundance: many
d_gene: .
CDR3nt: TGTGCCAGCAGCGTAACCGGGGACCTAGAAGCTTTCTTT
CDR3aa: CASSVTGDLEAFF

v_gene: TRBV6-1
j_gene: TRBJ1-5
abundance: .
d_gene: .
CDR3nt: TGTGCCAGCAGCCACGGGACAACAAATCAGCCCCAGCATTTT
CDR3aa: CASSHGTTNQPQHF